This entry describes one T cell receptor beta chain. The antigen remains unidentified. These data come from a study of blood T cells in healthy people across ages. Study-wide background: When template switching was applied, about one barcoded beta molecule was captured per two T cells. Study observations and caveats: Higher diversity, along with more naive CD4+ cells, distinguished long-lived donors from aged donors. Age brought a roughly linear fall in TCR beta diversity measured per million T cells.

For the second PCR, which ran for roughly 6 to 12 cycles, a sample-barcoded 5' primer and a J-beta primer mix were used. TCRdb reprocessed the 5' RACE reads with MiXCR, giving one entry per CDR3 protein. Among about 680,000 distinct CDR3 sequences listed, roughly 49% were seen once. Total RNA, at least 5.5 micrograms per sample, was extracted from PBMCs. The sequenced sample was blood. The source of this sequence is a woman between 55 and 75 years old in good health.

CDR3 DNA sequence: TGCGCCAGCAGCCGAGACAGGGGAACGGGCTCCTACGAGCAGTACTTC. Its translation is CASSRDRGTGSYEQYF. V and J are TRBV4-3 and TRBJ2-7; 8 nucleotides match TRBD1. The trim removed 4 bases at V and 0 bases at J, leaving 8 bases unmatched. Germline values: CDR1 LGHNA, CDR2 YSLEER. The CDR3 totals 16 residues.